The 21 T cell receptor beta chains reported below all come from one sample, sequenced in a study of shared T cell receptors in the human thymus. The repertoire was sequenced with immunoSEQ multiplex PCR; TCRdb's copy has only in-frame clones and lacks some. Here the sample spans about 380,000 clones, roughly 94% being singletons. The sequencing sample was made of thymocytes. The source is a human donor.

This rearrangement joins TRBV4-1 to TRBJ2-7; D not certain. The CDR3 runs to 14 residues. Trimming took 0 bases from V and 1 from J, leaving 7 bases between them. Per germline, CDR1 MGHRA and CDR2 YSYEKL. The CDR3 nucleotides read TGCGCCAGCAGCCAAGAACAGATTTCCTACGAGCAGTACTTC. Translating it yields CASSQEQISYEQYF.

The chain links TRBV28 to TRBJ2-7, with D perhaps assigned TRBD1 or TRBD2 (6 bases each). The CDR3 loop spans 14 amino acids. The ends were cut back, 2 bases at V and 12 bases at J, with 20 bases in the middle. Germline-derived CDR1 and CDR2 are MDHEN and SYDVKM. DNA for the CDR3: TGTGCCAGCAGTTTACGCGGGACAACCCTATCTCCGTACTTC. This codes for CASSLRGTTLSPYF.

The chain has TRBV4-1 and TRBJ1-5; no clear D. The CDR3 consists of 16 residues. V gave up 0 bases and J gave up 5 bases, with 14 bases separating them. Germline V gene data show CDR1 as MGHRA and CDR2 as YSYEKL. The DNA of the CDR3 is TGCGCCAGCAGCCAAGATGAACGATTTAAGGATCAGCCCCAGCATTTT. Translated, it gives CASSQDERFKDQPQHF.

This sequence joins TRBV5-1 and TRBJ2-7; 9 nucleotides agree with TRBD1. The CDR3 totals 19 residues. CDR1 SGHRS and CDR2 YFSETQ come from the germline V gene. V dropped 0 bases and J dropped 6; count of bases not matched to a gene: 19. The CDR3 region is CASSLVSDRGDRTSREQYF. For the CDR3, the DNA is TGCGCCAGCAGCTTGGTCTCGGACAGGGGCGACCGTACCTCCCGCGAGCAGTACTTC.

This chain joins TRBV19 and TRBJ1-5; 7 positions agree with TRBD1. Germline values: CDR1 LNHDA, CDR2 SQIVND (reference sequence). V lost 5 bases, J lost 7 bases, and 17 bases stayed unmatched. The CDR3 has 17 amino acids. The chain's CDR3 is CASSPFHRGRGGQPQHF. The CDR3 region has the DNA TGTGCCAGTAGTCCTTTTCACAGGGGTCGAGGTGGACAGCCCCAGCATTTT.

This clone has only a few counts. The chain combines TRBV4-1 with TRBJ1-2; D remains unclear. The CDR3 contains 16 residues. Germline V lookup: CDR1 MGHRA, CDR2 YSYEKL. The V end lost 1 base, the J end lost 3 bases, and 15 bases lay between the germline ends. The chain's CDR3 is CASSQGDAKGHYGYTF. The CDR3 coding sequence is TGCGCCAGCAGCCAAGGTGATGCTAAAGGCCACTATGGCTACACCTTC.

The CDR3: CASSLLARDRDINTEAFF. CDR3 DNA: TGTGCCAGCAGTTTATTGGCGCGAGACAGGGATATCAACACTGAAGCTTTCTTT. J is TRBJ1-1 and V is TRBV28; TRBD1 matches at 7 bases. V lost 1 base and J lost 2; bases outside the gene matches: 13. Per germline, CDR1 MDHEN and CDR2 SYDVKM. This CDR3 spans 18 amino acids.

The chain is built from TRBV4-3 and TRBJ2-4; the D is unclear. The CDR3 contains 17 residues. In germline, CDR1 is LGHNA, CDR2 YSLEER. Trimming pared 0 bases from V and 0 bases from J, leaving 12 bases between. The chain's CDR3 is CASSQDIPGSAKNIQYF. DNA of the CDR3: TGCGCCAGCAGCCAAGATATTCCAGGATCAGCCAAAAACATTCAGTACTTC.

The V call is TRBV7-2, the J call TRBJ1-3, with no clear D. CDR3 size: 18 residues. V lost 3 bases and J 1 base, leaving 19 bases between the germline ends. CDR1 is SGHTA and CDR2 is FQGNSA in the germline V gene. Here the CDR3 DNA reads TGTGCCAGCAGCTTGTGGCCACCCCACTTTCGATCTGGAAACACCATATATTTT. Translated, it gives CASSLWPPHFRSGNTIYF.

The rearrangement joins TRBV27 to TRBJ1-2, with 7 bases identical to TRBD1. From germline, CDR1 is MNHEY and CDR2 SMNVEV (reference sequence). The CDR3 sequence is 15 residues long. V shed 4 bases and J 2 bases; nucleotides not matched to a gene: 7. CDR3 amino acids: CASSSRQGLNYGYTF. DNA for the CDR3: TGTGCCAGCAGTTCCCGACAGGGATTAAACTATGGCTACACCTTC.

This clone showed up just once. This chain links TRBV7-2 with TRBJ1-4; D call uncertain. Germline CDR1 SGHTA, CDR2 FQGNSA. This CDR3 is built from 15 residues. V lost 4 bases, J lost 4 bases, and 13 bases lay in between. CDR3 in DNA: TGTGCCAGCAGCTCTCCGGACGGTATTAATGAAAAACTGTTTTTT. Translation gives CASSSPDGINEKLFF.

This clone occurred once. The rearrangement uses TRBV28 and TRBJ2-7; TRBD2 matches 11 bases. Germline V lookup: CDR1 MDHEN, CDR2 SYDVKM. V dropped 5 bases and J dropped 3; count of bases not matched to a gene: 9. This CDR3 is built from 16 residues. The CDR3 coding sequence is TGTGCCAGCAGTCCCTTAGCGGGAGGGAGGCGCTACGAGCAGTACTTC. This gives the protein CASSPLAGGRRYEQYF.

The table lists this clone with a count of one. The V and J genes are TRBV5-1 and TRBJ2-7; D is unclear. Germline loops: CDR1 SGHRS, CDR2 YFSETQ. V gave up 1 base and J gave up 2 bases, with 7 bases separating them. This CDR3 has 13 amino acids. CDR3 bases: TGCGCCAGCAGCTTGTCTCCTACCTACGAGCAGTACTTC. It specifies CASSLSPTYEQYF.

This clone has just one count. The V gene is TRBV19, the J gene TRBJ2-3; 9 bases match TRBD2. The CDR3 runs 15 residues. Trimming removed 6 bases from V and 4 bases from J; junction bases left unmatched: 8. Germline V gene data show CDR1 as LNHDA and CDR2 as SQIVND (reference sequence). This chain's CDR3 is CASSLLAGRADTQYF. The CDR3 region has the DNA TGTGCCAGTAGCCTTCTAGCGGGAAGGGCAGATACGCAGTATTTT.

CDR3: CASSLCPWGHEQYF. In DNA form, the CDR3 reads TGTGCCAGCAGTTTATGTCCCTGGGGCCACGAGCAGTACTTC. This sequence joins TRBV28 and TRBJ2-7; D perhaps matches TRBD1 (5 bases). V was shortened by 0 bases and J by 5 bases, with 11 bases between the two germline ends. Germline V gene lookup returns CDR1 MDHEN and CDR2 SYDVKM. The length of the CDR3 is 14 residues.

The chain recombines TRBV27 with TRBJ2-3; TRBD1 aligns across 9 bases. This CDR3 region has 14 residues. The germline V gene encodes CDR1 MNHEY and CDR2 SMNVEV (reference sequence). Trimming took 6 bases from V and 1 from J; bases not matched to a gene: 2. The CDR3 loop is CASRRDRGTDTQYF. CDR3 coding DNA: TGTGCCAGCAGAAGGGACAGGGGCACAGATACGCAGTATTTT.

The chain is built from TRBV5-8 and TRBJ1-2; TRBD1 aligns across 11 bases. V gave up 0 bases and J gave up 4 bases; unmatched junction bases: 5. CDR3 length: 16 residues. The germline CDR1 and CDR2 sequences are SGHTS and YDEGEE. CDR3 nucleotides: TGTGCCAGCAGCTTGGAGAAGGACAGGGGGCTCTATGGCTACACCTTC. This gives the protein CASSLEKDRGLYGYTF.

The CDR3 coding sequence is TGTGCCAGCAGCCCCGGGGGGACCGAATCCATTAGCAATCAGCCCCAGCATTTT. Protein: CASSPGGTESISNQPQHF. The chain couples TRBV5-8 to TRBJ1-5; weak D call: TRBD1 (5 bases). The V gene lost 4 bases and the J gene lost 0 bases, with 20 bases spanning the gap. CDR1 is SGHTS and CDR2 is YDEGEE in the germline V gene. This CDR3 comprises 18 residues.

Here the CDR3 reads CASSAQGHQLGLYEQYF. As DNA, the CDR3 is TGTGCCAGCAGTGCCCAGGGCCATCAATTGGGACTCTACGAGCAGTACTTC. The chain links TRBV25-1 to TRBJ2-7; the D gene is possibly TRBD2 (6 bases). V dropped 4 bases and J dropped 3 bases, with 22 bases sitting between them. Germline lookup yields CDR1 MGHDK and CDR2 SYGVNS. This CDR3 region has 17 residues.

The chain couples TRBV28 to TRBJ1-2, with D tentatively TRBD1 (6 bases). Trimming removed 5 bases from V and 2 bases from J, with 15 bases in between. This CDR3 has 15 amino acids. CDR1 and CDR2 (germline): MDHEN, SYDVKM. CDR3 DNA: TGTGCCAGCAGTGATAAAACGACAGGAAACTATGGCTACACCTTC. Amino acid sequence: CASSDKTTGNYGYTF.

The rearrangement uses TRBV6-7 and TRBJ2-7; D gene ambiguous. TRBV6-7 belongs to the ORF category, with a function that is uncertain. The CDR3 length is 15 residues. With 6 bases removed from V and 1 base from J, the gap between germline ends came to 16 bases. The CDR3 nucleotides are TGTGCCAGCAGGTCCCGATCCGAAACATCCTACGAGCAGTACTTC. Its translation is CASRSRSETSYEQYF.